This TCR beta chain derives from a study of T cell changes during pregnancy in multiple sclerosis. Germline assignment: CDR1 SEHNR and CDR2 FQNEAQ (reference sequence). There are 12 residues in the CDR3. The V end lost 7 bases, the J end lost 0 bases, and 6 bases lay between the germline ends. Profiling relied on immunoSEQ multiplex PCR, and the TCRdb table lists in-frame clones only, not all of them. The sample shows approximately 50,000 clones, 92% of them seen only once. This TCR was sampled from a female donor with multiple sclerosis, enrolled in a pregnancy study. V gene TRBV7-9 combines with J gene TRBJ1-1; D not resolved. The sequencing used CD4+ T cells from peripheral blood mononuclear cells, collected after pregnancy. In nucleotides, the CDR3 is TGTGCCAGCAACCACATGAACACTGAAGCTTTCTTT. As protein: CASNHMNTEAFF.